This T cell receptor beta chain stems from a study of technical replicates of blood from four donors. The table came from immunoSEQ multiplex PCR; TCRdb's copy has only in-frame clones and leaves some out. The table lists roughly 72,000 clones, about 90% of them singletons, with 0.3% to 0.45% in the top ten. The CDR3 runs 12 residues. V was shortened by 5 bases and J by 1 base, with 8 bases between the two germline ends. Germline values: CDR1 SQVTM, CDR2 ANQGSEA. Material: T cells isolated from PBMCs. This TCR came from a human donor in good health. The chain uses TRBV29-1 and TRBJ2-5; a possible D gene is TRBD1 (6 bases). The DNA of the CDR3 is TGCAGCGTTCCAGGGGTCCAAGAGACCCAGTACTTC. Translated, it gives CSVPGVQETQYF.